What follows are 11 T cell receptor beta chains derived from one specimen sequenced in a study of cytomegalovirus exposure and HLA in healthy donors (dated by TCRdb to about 2017). Receptor libraries were prepared by the immunoSEQ multiplex PCR assay. A mixture of 60 forward primers for TCR Vbeta segments and 13 reverse primers for TCR Jbeta segments was used in the multiplex PCR. This immuneACCESS table, as held by TCRdb, lists in-frame sequences with V and J called but not all clones. Of the missing ones, under half trace to an unresolved V gene in checked studies; the others have no known cause. A total of 210,000 or so clones appear in this sample, about nine tenths of them only once. The ten largest clonotypes hold around 1.4% of the sample. Sequencing was done on a sample of PBMCs. These receptors originate from a man aged 25 to 40 in good health and CMV-seronegative.

The chain employs TRBV4-1 and TRBJ2-7; D is perhaps TRBD2 (6 bases). The CDR3 has 13 residues. V lost 3 bases and J 7 bases, leaving 13 bases between the germline ends. CDR1 is MGHRA, CDR2 YSYEKL, per germline. This CDR3 is CASSQTRGSEQYF. Here the CDR3 DNA reads TGCGCCAGCAGCCAGACCCGGGGGAGTGAGCAGTACTTC.

J is TRBJ1-2 and V is TRBV28; D not certain. The CDR3 spans 13 residues. Deletions cut 5 bases from V and 4 bases from J, with 11 bases between. Germline CDR1 MDHEN, CDR2 SYDVKM. CDR3 loop: CASSEVKVYGYTF. CDR3 sequence (DNA): TGTGCCAGCAGTGAGGTTAAGGTCTATGGCTACACCTTC.

The chain combines TRBV14 with TRBJ1-1; TRBD1 aligns across 7 bases. The CDR3 extends over 13 amino acids. Germline V gene sequence: CDR1 SGHDN, CDR2 FVKESK. V lost 4 bases to trimming and J lost 1 base; unmatched junction nucleotides: 0. The DNA for the CDR3 is TGTGCCAGCAGCCGACAGGGGAACACTGAAGCTTTCTTT. Translation gives CASSRQGNTEAFF. Filled out from reference TRBV14 and TRBJ1-1, the complete variable domain reads EAGVTQFPSHSVIEKGQTVTLRCDPISGHDNLYWYRRVMGKEIKFLLHFVKESKQDESGMPNNRFLAERTGGTYSTLKVQPAELEDSGVYFCASSRQGNTEAFFGQGTRLTVV.

The chain carries TRBV6-6 and TRBJ1-4, with 8 positions matching TRBD1. The CDR3 runs 15 residues. V gave up 2 bases and J gave up 6 bases; unmatched junction bases: 5. Germline assignment: CDR1 MNHNY and CDR2 SVGAGI (reference sequence). The CDR3 is CASSYQGARDEKLFF. Here the CDR3 DNA reads TGTGCCAGCAGTTACCAGGGGGCGAGGGATGAAAAACTGTTTTTT.

The rearrangement uses TRBV28 and TRBJ1-2; D is perhaps TRBD1 (6 bases). The CDR3 totals 15 residues. Germline V gene lookup returns CDR1 MDHEN and CDR2 SYDVKM. Trimming shortened V by 6 bases and J by 2 bases, and 16 bases separated the two germline ends. The CDR3 DNA follows: TGTGCCAGCAGCTCCGGCGGGGGGGCAAACTATGGCTACACCTTC. Its translation: CASSSGGGANYGYTF.

The V gene is TRBV30, the J gene TRBJ2-1; D might be TRBD1 (5 bases). CDR3 length equals 14 residues. V lost 5 bases and J 1 base, leaving 12 bases between the germline ends. The germline V gene has CDR1 GTSNPN and CDR2 SVGIG (reference sequence). Written as DNA, the CDR3 is TGTGCCTGGGGAAGTAGGGGTTCCTACAATGAGCAGTTCTTC. This gives the protein CAWGSRGSYNEQFF.

The chain employs TRBV19 and TRBJ1-5; 8 bases match TRBD1. V lost 3 bases, J lost 9 bases, and 10 bases stayed unmatched. The CDR3 consists of 15 residues. Germline V lookup: CDR1 LNHDA, CDR2 SQIVND (reference sequence). The CDR3 nucleotides are TGTGCCAGTAGTATCCACAGGGGGGAATTAGGGCCCCAGCATTTT. It yields the protein CASSIHRGELGPQHF. Complete variable domain (other parts from reference TRBV19 and TRBJ1-5): DGGITQSPKYLFRKEGQNVTLSCEQNLNHDAMYWYRQDPGQGLRLIYYSQIVNDFQKGDIAEGYSVSREKKESFPLTVTSAQKNPTAFYLCASSIHRGELGPQHFGDGTRLSIL.

This sequence joins TRBV2 and TRBJ2-1, with 10 bases fitting TRBD1. Germline V gene lookup returns CDR1 SNHLY and CDR2 FYNNEI. The CDR3 runs to 15 residues. Unmatched junction bases numbered 5, after V lost 7 bases and J lost 2 bases. CDR3 bases: TGTGCCAGCACTTCGGACAGGGGGGCCTACAATGAGCAGTTCTTC. Residues: CASTSDRGAYNEQFF.

This clone has more than one count but fewer than ten. The V call is TRBV6-6, the J call TRBJ2-7; 9 bases match TRBD1. The CDR3 loop spans 14 amino acids. V lost 3 bases, J lost 6 bases, and 6 bases stayed unmatched. Germline values: CDR1 MNHNY, CDR2 SVGAGI (reference sequence). The CDR3: CASSYGTGKGEQYF. DNA of the CDR3: TGTGCCAGCAGTTATGGGACAGGGAAGGGCGAGCAGTACTTC.

Remarks on this clone: The same CDR3 arises from other DNA sequences in this sample as well. The V call is TRBV5-1, the J call TRBJ2-2, with 7 bases matching TRBD1. The V segment lost 1 base and the J segment 4 bases; nucleotides outside the gene matches: 4. This CDR3 is built from 15 residues. Germline CDR1 reads SGHRS; CDR2 reads YFSETQ. The CDR3: CASSLRQGGTGELFF. DNA of the CDR3: TGCGCCAGCAGCTTGCGACAGGGTGGCACCGGGGAGCTGTTTTTT. Based on the CDR3 plus reference TRBV5-1 and TRBJ2-2, the full variable domain is KAGVTQTPRYLIKTRGQQVTLSCSPISGHRSVSWYQQTPGQGLQFLFEYFSETQRNKGNFPGRFSGRQFSNSRSEMNVSTLELGDSALYLCASSLRQGGTGELFFGEGSRLTVL.

The chain combines TRBV14 with TRBJ2-3; no clear D. The germline gives CDR1 SGHDN, CDR2 FVKESK. The CDR3 contains 13 residues. V lost 0 bases and J lost 5, with 6 bases in between. As DNA, the CDR3 is TGTGCCAGCAGCCAAGATCTTCTAGATACGCAGTATTTT. Translated, it gives CASSQDLLDTQYF.